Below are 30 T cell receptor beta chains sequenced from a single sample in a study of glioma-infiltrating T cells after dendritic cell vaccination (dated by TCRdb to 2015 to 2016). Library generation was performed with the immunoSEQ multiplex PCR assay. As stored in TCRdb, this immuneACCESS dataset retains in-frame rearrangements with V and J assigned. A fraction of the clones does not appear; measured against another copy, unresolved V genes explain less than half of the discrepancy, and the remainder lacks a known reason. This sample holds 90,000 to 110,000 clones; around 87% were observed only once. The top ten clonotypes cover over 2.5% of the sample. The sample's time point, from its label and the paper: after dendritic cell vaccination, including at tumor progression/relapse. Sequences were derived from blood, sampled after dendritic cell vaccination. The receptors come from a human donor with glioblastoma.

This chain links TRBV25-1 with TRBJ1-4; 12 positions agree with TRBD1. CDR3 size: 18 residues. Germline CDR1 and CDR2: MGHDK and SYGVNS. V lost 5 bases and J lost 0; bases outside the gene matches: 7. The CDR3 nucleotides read TGTGCCAGCAGTACCGGGACAGGGGGCCCAGCAACTAATGAAAAACTGTTTTTT. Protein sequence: CASSTGTGGPATNEKLFF.

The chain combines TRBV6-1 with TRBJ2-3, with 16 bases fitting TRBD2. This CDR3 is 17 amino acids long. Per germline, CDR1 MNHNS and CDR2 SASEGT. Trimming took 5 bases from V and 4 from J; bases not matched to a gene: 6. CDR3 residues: CASSKGTSGRAADTQYF. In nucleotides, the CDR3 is TGTGCCAGCAGTAAAGGGACTAGCGGGAGGGCCGCAGATACGCAGTATTTT.

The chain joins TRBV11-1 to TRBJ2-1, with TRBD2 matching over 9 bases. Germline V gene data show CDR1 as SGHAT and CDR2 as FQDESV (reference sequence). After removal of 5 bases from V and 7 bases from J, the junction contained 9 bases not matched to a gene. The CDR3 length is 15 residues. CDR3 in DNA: TGTGCCAGCAGCCTCGCCGCGGGAGGGCGGAATGAGCAGTTCTTC. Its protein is CASSLAAGGRNEQFF.

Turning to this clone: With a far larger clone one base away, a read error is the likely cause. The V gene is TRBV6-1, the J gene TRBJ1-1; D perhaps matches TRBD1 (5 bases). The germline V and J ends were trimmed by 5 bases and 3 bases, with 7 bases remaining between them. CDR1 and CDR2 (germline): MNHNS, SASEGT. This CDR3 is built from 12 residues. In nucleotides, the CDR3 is TGTGCCAGCAGTAAACAGGACACTGAAGCTTTCTTT. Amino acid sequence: CASSKQDTEAFF.

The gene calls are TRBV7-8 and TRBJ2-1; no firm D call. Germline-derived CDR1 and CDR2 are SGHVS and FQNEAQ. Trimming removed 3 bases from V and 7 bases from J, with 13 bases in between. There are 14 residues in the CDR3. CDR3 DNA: TGTGCCAGCAGCTTTGCTACCATCGGGAATGAGCAGTTCTTC. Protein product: CASSFATIGNEQFF.

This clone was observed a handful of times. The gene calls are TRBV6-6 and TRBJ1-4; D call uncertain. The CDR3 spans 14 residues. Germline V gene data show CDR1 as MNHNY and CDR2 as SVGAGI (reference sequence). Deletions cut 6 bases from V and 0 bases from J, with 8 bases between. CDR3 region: CASRASSTNEKLFF. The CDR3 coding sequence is TGTGCCAGCAGGGCATCGTCAACTAATGAAAAACTGTTTTTT.

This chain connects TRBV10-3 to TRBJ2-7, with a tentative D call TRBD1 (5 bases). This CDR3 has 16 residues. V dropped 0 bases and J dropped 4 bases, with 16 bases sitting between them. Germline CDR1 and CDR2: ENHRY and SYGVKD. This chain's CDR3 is CAISESPGQGGYEQYF. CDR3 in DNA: TGTGCCATCAGTGAGTCACCAGGGCAGGGTGGGTACGAGCAGTACTTC.

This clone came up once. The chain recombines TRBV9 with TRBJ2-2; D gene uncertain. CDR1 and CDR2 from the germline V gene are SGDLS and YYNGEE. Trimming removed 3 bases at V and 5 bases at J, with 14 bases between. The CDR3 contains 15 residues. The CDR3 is CASSAAGHSTGELFF. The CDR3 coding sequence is TGTGCCAGCAGCGCCGCTGGGCATTCAACCGGGGAGCTGTTTTTT.

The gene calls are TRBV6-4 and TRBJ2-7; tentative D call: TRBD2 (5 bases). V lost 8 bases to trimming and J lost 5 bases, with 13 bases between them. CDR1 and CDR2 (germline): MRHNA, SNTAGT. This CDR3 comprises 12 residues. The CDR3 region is CASFRGKHEQYF. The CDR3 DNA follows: TGTGCCAGCTTTCGGGGTAAACACGAGCAGTACTTC.

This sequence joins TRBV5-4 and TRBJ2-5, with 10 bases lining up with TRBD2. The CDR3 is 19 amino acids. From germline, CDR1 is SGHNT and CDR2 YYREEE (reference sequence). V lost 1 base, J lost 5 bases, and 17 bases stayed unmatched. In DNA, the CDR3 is TGTGCCAGCAGCTTGCGGCTAGCGGGAGATTATGGGGTGGGGGAGACCCAGTACTTC. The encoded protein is CASSLRLAGDYGVGETQYF.

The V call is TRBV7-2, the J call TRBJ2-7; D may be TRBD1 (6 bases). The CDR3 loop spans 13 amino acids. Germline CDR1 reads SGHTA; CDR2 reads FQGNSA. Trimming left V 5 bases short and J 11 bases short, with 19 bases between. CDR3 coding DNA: TGTGCCAGCAGCCCGGGACATGGACTGTCGGAGTACTTC. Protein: CASSPGHGLSEYF.

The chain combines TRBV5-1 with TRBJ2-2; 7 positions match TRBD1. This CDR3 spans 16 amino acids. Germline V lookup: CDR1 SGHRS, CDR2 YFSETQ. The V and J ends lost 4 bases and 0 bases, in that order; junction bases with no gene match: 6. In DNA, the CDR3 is TGCGCCAGCAGCCCGGGACAGTTCGCGAACACCGGGGAGCTGTTTTTT. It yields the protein CASSPGQFANTGELFF.

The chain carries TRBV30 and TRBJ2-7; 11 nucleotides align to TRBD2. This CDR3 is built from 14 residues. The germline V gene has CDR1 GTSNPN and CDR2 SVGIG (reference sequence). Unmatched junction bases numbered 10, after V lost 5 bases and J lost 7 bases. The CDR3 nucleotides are TGTGCCTGGGCGGGACTAGCGGAGTCCAAGGAGCAGTACTTC. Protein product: CAWAGLAESKEQYF.

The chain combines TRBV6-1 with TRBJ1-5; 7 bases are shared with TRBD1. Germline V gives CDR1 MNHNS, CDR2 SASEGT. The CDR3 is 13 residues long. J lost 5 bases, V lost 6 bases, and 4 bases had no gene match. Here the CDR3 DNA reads TGTGCCAGCAGCAACGACAGGGATCAGCCCCAGCATTTT. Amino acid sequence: CASSNDRDQPQHF.

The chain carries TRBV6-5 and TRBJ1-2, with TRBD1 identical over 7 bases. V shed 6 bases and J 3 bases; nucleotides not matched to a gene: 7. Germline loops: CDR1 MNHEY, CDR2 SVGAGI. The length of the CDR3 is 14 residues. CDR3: CASRPYTGDYGYTF. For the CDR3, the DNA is TGTGCCAGCAGGCCTTATACAGGGGACTATGGCTACACCTTC.

DNA of the CDR3: TGCGCCAGCAGCTTGGGCGGGATAGGCACCGGGGAGCTGTTTTTT. It specifies CASSLGGIGTGELFF. V usage is TRBV5-1 and J usage is TRBJ2-2; D possibly corresponds to TRBD2 (6 bases). Between the trimmed V and J ends, which lost 0 bases and 4 bases, there was a span of 10 bases. The germline V gene has CDR1 SGHRS and CDR2 YFSETQ. The CDR3 contains 15 residues.

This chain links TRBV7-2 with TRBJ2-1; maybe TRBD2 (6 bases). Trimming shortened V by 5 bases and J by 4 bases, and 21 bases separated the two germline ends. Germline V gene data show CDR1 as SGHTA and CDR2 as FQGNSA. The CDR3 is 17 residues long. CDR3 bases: TGTGCCAGCAGCGAGCTATTAGCGGTAAAGAAATACAATGAGCAGTTCTTC. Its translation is CASSELLAVKKYNEQFF.

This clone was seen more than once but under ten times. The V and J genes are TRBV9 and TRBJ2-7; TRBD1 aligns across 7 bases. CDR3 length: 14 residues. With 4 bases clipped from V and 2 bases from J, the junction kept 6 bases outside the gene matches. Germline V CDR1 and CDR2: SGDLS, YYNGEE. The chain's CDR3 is CASSLQGSTYEQYF. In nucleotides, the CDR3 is TGTGCCAGCAGCTTACAGGGGTCAACCTACGAGCAGTACTTC.

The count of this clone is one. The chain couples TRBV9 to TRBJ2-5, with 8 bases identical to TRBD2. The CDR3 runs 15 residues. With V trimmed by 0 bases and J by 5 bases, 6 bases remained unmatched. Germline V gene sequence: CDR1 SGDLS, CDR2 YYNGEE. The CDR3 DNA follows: TGTGCCAGCAGCGTAGACGGGAGGGCCTGGGAGACCCAGTACTTC. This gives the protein CASSVDGRAWETQYF.

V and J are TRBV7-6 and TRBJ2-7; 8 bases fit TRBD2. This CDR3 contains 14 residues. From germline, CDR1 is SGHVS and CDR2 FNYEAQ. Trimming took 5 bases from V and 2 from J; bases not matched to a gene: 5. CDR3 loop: CASSKASGPYEQYF. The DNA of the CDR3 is TGTGCCAGCAGCAAAGCTAGCGGGCCCTACGAGCAGTACTTC.

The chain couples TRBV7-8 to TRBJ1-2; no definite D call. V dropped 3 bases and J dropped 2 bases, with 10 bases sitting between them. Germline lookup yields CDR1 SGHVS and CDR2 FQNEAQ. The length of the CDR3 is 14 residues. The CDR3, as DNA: TGTGCCAGCAGCTTTCAGGCAGCCAACTATGGCTACACCTTC. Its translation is CASSFQAANYGYTF.

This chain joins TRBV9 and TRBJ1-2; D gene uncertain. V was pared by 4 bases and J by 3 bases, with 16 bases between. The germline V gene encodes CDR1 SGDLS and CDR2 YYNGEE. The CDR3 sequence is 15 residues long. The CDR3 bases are TGTGCCAGCAGCCCCAGCGAGATTAAATACTATGGCTACACCTTC. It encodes CASSPSEIKYYGYTF.

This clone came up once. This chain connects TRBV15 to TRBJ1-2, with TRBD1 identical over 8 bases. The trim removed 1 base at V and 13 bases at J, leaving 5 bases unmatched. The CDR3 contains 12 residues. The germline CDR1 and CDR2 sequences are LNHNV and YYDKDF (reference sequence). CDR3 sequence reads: CATSRATGALTF. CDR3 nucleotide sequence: TGTGCCACCAGCAGAGCGACAGGGGCCCTCACCTTC.

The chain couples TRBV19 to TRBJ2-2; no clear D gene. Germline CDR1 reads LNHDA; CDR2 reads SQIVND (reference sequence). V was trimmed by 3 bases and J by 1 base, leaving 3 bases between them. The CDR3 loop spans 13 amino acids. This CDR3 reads CASSIMNTGELFF. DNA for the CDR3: TGTGCCAGTAGTATCATGAACACCGGGGAGCTGTTTTTT.

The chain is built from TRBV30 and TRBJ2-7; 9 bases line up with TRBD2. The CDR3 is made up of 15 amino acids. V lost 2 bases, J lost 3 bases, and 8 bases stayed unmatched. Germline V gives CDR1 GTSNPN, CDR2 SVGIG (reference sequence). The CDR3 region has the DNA TGTGCCTGGAGTACGGGACTAGCCGGGATCTACGAGCAGTACTTC. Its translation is CAWSTGLAGIYEQYF.

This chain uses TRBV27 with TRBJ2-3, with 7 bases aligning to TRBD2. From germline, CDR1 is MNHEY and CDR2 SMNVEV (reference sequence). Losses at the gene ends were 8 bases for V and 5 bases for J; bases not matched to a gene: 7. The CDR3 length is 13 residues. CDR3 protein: CASRRTGGDTQYF. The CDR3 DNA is TGTGCCAGCCGACGGACGGGGGGAGATACGCAGTATTTT.

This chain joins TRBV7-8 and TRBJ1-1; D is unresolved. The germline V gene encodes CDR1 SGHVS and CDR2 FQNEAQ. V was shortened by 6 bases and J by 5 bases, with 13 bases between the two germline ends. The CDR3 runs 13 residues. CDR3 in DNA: TGTGCCAGCAGTCTAGTGGGAGAGACTGAAGCTTTCTTT. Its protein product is CASSLVGETEAFF.

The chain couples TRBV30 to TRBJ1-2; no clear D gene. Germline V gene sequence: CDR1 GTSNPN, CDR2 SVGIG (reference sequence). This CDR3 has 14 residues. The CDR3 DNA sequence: TGTGCTCAGAGGAGGGATGTACGGTACTATGGCTACACCTTC. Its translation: CAQRRDVRYYGYTF.

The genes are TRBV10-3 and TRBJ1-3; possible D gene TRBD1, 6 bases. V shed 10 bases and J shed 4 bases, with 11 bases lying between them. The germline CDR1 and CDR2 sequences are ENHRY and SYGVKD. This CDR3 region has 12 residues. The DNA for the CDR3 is TGTGCCAGTCGACAGGACGGAAACACCATATATTTT. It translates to CASRQDGNTIYF.

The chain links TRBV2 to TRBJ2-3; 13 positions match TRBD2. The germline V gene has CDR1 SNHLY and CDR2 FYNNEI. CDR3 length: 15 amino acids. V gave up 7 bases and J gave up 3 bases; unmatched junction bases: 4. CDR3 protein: CASTQLAGGTDTQYF. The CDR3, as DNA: TGTGCCAGCACTCAACTAGCGGGGGGGACAGATACGCAGTATTTT.